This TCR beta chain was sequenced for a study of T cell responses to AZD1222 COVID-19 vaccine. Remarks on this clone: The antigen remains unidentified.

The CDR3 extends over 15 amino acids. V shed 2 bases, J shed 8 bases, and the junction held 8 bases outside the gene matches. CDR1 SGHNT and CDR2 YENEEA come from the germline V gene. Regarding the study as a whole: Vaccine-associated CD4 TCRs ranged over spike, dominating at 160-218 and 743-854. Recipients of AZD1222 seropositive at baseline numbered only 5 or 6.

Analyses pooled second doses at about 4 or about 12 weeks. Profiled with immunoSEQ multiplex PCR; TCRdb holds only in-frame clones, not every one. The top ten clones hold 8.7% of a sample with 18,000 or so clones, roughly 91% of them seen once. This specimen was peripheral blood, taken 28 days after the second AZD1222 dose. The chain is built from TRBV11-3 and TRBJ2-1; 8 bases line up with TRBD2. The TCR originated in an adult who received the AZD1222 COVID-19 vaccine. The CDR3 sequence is CASSLRAGEGHEQFF. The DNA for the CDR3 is TGTGCCAGCAGCTTACGAGCGGGGGAGGGGCATGAGCAGTTCTTC.